The 20 T cell receptor beta chains in this list originate from one sample, sequenced in a study of blood T cell repertoires in COVID-19. The repertoire was sequenced with immunoSEQ multiplex PCR; TCRdb's copy has only in-frame clones and lacks some. This sample has hundreds of thousands of clones; roughly nine tenths occur once, and the top ten carry approximately 3%. The sequencing sample was made of PBMCs or T cells enriched from blood (not recorded which). Receptor source: a woman aged 50 to 60 in a cohort exposed to, infected with or recovered from COVID-19 (not recorded which).

This sequence joins TRBV6-2 or TRBV6-3 and TRBJ1-5, with D perhaps matching TRBD1 (6 bases). V was trimmed by 4 bases and J by 6 bases, leaving 10 bases between them. The CDR3 covers 13 residues. CDR1 is MNHEY and CDR2 is SVGEGT in the germline V gene. CDR3 DNA: TGTGCCAGCAGTTCCGACAGGTTTCAGCCCCAGCATTTT. This sequence encodes CASSSDRFQPQHF.

This chain uses TRBV5-4 with TRBJ2-3, with 9 bases lining up with TRBD2. CDR3 length equals 16 residues. With 1 base clipped from V and 6 bases from J, the junction kept 9 bases outside the gene matches. In germline, CDR1 is SGHNT, CDR2 YYREEE (reference sequence). The CDR3 DNA reads TGTGCCAGCAGCTTGCTTTCCGGGACTAGCTATGATACGCAGTATTTT. Its protein product is CASSLLSGTSYDTQYF.

The chain uses TRBV2 and TRBJ2-7; D might be TRBD1 (6 bases). This CDR3 region has 14 residues. The V gene's germline CDR1 is SNHLY and CDR2 FYNNEI. V lost 6 bases, J lost 2 bases, and 14 bases lay in between. CDR3 in DNA: TGTGCCAGCAGGAACAGGGTCATAGCCTACGAGCAGTACTTC. Protein sequence: CASRNRVIAYEQYF.

This clone was detected only once. This chain joins TRBV7-2 and TRBJ1-5, with D possibly matching TRBD1 (5 bases). The CDR3 is 13 residues long. V lost 3 bases to trimming and J lost 5 bases, with 8 bases between them. Germline V CDR1 and CDR2: SGHTA, FQGNSA. CDR3 DNA sequence: TGTGCCAGCAGCTTCAGGGACTATCAGCCCCAGCATTTT. Translated, it gives CASSFRDYQPQHF. The full variable domain, with the rest looked up from reference TRBV7-2 and TRBJ1-5, is GAGVSQSPSNKVTEKGKDVELRCDPISGHTALYWYRQSLGQGLEFLIYFQGNSAPDKSGLPSDRFSAERTGGSVSTLTIQRTQQEDSAVYLCASSFRDYQPQHFGDGTRLSIL.

This sequence joins TRBV19 and TRBJ1-1; TRBD1 aligns across 7 bases. The CDR3 totals 13 residues. Germline-derived CDR1 and CDR2 are LNHDA and SQIVND (reference sequence). V lost 7 bases, J lost 7 bases, and 9 bases stayed unmatched. Written as DNA, the CDR3 is TGTGCCAGTATTCAAGGGGGCGCCGGTGAAGCTTTCTTT. Translated, it gives CASIQGGAGEAFF.

The J gene is TRBJ1-6, the V gene TRBV6-1; tentative D call: TRBD1 (6 bases). Germline V lookup: CDR1 MNHNS, CDR2 SASEGT. CDR3 length equals 16 residues. The ends were cut back, 4 bases at V and 2 bases at J, with 12 bases in the middle. CDR3 DNA: TGTGCCAGCAGTGGGTGGGACATCACCTATAATTCACCCCTCCACTTT. This translates into CASSGWDITYNSPLHF.

About this clone itself: This CDR3 is also generated by other DNA sequences in the sample. The chain joins TRBV9 to TRBJ2-1; TRBD2 matches 15 bases. This CDR3 has 16 residues. Germline CDR1 and CDR2: SGDLS and YYNGEE. Losses at the gene ends were 3 bases for V and 4 bases for J; bases not matched to a gene: 2. The DNA for the CDR3 is TGTGCCAGCAGCGCCGGGACTAGCGGGGGGTACAATGAGCAGTTCTTC. Translation: CASSAGTSGGYNEQFF.

The chain has TRBV19 and TRBJ1-5, with TRBD1 matching 8 bases. Unmatched junction bases numbered 6, after V lost 4 bases and J lost 7 bases. The CDR3 sequence is 14 residues long. Germline loops: CDR1 LNHDA, CDR2 SQIVND (reference sequence). The DNA for the CDR3 is TGTGCCAGTAGTACCGGACAGGGCAGACAGCCCCAGCATTTT. This sequence encodes CASSTGQGRQPQHF.

This chain links TRBV30 with TRBJ1-6; a weak D match, TRBD1 (6 bases). The V gene lost 4 bases and the J gene lost 0 bases, with 10 bases spanning the gap. There are 15 residues in the CDR3. CDR1 is GTSNPN, CDR2 SVGIG, per germline (reference sequence). The CDR3 loop is CAWTGGHSYNSPLHF. The CDR3 DNA reads as TGTGCCTGGACGGGGGGCCACTCCTATAATTCACCCCTCCACTTT. Filled out from reference TRBV30 and TRBJ1-6, the complete variable domain reads SQTIHQWPATLVQPVGSPLSLECTVEGTSNPNLYWYRQAAGRGLQLLFYSVGIGQISSEVPQNLSASRPQDRQFILSSKKLLLSDSGFYLCAWTGGHSYNSPLHFGNGTRLTVT.

This chain uses TRBV11-3 with TRBJ2-5; D is perhaps TRBD1 (6 bases). Germline CDR1 and CDR2: SGHNT and YENEEA. Trimming cost V 5 bases and J 4 bases, with 17 bases left between them. This CDR3 spans 15 amino acids. This CDR3 reads CASSESRDKGETQYF. In DNA, the CDR3 is TGTGCCAGCAGCGAAAGCCGGGACAAAGGAGAGACCCAGTACTTC.

The CDR3 here is CASSLGGRFADTQYF. The CDR3 nucleotides read TGCGCCAGCAGCTTGGGGGGGCGCTTTGCAGATACGCAGTATTTT. The J gene is TRBJ2-3, the V gene TRBV5-1; TRBD1 is a possible D gene (6 bases). Germline CDR1 reads SGHRS; CDR2 reads YFSETQ. This CDR3 spans 15 amino acids. V gave up 0 bases and J gave up 4 bases, with 12 bases separating them.

The V and J genes are TRBV4-1 and TRBJ2-5, with a tentative D call TRBD1 (5 bases). The V and J ends lost 0 bases and 3 bases respectively, with 5 bases between them. This CDR3 has 13 amino acids. Germline-derived CDR1 and CDR2 are MGHRA and YSYEKL. The CDR3 spells CASSQEGEETQYF. The CDR3 region has the DNA TGCGCCAGCAGCCAAGAAGGGGAAGAGACCCAGTACTTC.

V gene TRBV5-4 combines with J gene TRBJ1-1; perhaps TRBD1 as D (6 bases). The CDR3 sequence is 17 residues long. V was shortened by 0 bases and J by 0 bases, with 15 bases between the two germline ends. Germline-derived CDR1 and CDR2 are SGHNT and YYREEE (reference sequence). CDR3 DNA sequence: TGTGCCAGCAGCTTGGCAGGGGCGGCTGGGGTGAACACTGAAGCTTTCTTT. It specifies CASSLAGAAGVNTEAFF.

This clone showed up just once. The chain is built from TRBV18 and TRBJ1-1; possible D gene TRBD1, 6 bases. Per germline, CDR1 KGHSH and CDR2 LQKENI. V was pared by 4 bases and J by 11 bases, with 14 bases between. The CDR3 sequence is 12 residues long. The CDR3 DNA reads TGTGCCAGCTCACTAGAACAGGGTGGGGCTTTCTTT. Encoded protein: CASSLEQGGAFF.

The chain links TRBV28 to TRBJ1-6; perhaps TRBD1 as D (5 bases). CDR3 length: 15 residues. CDR1 is MDHEN, CDR2 SYDVKM, per germline. The germline V and J ends were trimmed by 2 bases and 6 bases, with 11 bases remaining between them. Written as DNA, the CDR3 is TGTGCCAGCAGTTTAGCGGATAGGGGTAATTCACCCCTCCACTTT. Encoded protein: CASSLADRGNSPLHF.

The chain carries TRBV20-1 and TRBJ2-1, with a possible D match to TRBD2 (5 bases). Germline CDR1 DFQATT, CDR2 SNEGSKA (reference sequence). CDR3 size: 10 residues. Trimming pared 5 bases from V and 12 bases from J, leaving 11 bases between. The chain's CDR3 is CSAEFRGQFF. CDR3 sequence (DNA): TGCAGTGCTGAGTTCCGGGGGCAGTTCTTC.

This chain joins TRBV5-5 and TRBJ2-5; 8 positions match TRBD2. Germline trimming cut 4 bases from V and 4 bases from J; bases unmatched to any gene: 6. Germline V gives CDR1 SGHKS, CDR2 YYEKEE (reference sequence). CDR3 size: 14 residues. CDR3 in amino acids: CASSLGGAVETQYF. CDR3 coding DNA: TGTGCCAGCAGCCTCGGGGGGGCCGTAGAGACCCAGTACTTC.

The chain is built from TRBV5-1 and TRBJ1-2, with 7 bases fitting TRBD1. CDR1 SGHRS and CDR2 YFSETQ come from the germline V gene. Trimming at V came to 1 base and at J to 0 bases, leaving 9 bases not matched to a gene. The CDR3 totals 17 residues. The CDR3 spells CASSLTGQASANYGYTF. The CDR3 DNA follows: TGCGCCAGCAGCTTGACCGGACAGGCCTCAGCTAACTATGGCTACACCTTC.

V gene TRBV10-3 combines with J gene TRBJ2-1; 10 bases are a match to TRBD2. V shed 6 bases and J 8 bases; nucleotides not matched to a gene: 16. Germline V gives CDR1 ENHRY, CDR2 SYGVKD. This CDR3 is 17 amino acids long. The CDR3 here is CAIRSSGGTEVFHEQFF. The CDR3 coding sequence is TGTGCCATCAGATCTAGCGGGGGAACCGAGGTTTTCCATGAGCAGTTCTTC.

The chain carries TRBV7-3 and TRBJ2-2, with D perhaps matching TRBD1 (6 bases). Trimming shortened V by 1 base and J by 6 bases, and 12 bases separated the two germline ends. Germline V gene data show CDR1 as SGHTA and CDR2 as FQGTGA. This CDR3 is 15 amino acids long. The CDR3 loop reads CASSLRGLGSGELFF. In DNA, the CDR3 is TGTGCCAGCAGCTTAAGGGGGCTCGGGTCCGGGGAGCTGTTTTTT.